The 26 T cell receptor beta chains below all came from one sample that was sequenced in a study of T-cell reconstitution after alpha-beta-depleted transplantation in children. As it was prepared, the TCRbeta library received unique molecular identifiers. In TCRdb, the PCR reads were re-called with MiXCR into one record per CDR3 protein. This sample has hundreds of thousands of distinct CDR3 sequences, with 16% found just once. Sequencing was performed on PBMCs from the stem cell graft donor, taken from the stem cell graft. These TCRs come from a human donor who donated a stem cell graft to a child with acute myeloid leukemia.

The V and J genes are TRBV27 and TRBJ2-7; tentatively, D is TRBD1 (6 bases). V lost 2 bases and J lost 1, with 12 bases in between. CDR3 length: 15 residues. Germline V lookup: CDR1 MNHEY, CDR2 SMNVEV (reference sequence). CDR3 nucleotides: TGTGCCAGCAGTTTAAGGGGGAAAGGGTCCTACGAGCAGTACTTC. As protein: CASSLRGKGSYEQYF.

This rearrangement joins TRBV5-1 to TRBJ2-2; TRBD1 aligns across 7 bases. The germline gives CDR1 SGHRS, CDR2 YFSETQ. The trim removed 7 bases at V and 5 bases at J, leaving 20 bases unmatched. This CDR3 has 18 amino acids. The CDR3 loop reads CASGRSPVGQWSTGELFF. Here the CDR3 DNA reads TGCGCCAGCGGGAGATCCCCCGTGGGACAGTGGTCTACCGGGGAGCTGTTTTTT.

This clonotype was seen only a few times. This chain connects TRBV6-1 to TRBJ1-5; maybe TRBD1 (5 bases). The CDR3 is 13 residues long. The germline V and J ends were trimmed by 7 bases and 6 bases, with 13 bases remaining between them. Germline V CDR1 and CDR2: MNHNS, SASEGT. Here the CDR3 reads CASIAGTGQPQHF. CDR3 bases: TGTGCCAGCATAGCAGGGACCGGTCAGCCCCAGCATTTT.

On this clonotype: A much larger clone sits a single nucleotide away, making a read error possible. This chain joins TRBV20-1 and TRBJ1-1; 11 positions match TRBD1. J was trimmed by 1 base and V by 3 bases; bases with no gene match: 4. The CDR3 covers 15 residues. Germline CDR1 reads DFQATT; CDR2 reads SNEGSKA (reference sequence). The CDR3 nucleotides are TGCAGTGCTAGCCGGGACAGGGGGGCGAACACTGAAGCTTTCTTT. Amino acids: CSASRDRGANTEAFF.

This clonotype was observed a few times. The CDR3 DNA sequence: TGCAGTGCTAGAGGAGGGCTAGCGGGGGGTCCCAGCTCCTACAATGAGCAGTTCTTC. Its protein product is CSARGGLAGGPSSYNEQFF. The chain is built from TRBV20-1 and TRBJ2-1; 11 positions match TRBD2. Per germline, CDR1 DFQATT and CDR2 SNEGSKA (reference sequence). The CDR3 consists of 19 residues. V lost 1 base and J lost 0; bases outside the gene matches: 11.

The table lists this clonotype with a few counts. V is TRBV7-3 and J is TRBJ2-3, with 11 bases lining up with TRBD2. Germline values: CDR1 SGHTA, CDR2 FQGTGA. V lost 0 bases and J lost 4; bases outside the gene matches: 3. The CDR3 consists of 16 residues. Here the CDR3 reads CASSLTIAGGPDTQYF. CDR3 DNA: TGTGCCAGCAGCTTAACGATAGCGGGGGGGCCAGATACGCAGTATTTT.

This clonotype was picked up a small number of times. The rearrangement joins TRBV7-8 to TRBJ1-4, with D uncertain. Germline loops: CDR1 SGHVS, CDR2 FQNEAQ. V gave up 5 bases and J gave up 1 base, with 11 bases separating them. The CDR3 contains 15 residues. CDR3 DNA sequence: TGTGCCAGCAGCCCTCCACTCAGAACTAATGAAAAACTGTTTTTT. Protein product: CASSPPLRTNEKLFF. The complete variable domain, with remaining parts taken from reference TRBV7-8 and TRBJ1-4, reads GAGVSQSPRYKVAKRGQDVALRCDPISGHVSLFWYQQALGQGPEFLTYFQNEAQLDKSGLPSDRFFAERPEGSVSTLKIQRTQQEDSAVYLCASSPPLRTNEKLFFGSGTQLSVL.

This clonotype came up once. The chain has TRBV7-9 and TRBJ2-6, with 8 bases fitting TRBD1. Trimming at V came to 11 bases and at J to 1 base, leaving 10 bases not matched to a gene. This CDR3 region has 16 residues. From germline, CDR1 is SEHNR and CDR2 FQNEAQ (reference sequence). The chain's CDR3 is CAAWDRPASGANVLTF. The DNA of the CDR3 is TGTGCCGCTTGGGACAGGCCAGCATCTGGGGCCAACGTCCTGACTTTC.

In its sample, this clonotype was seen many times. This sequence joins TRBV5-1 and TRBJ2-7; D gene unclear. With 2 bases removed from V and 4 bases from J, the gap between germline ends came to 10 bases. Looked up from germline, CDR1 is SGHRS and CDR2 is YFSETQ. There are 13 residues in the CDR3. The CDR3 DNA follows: TGCGCCAGCAGCTTTGAAGGGAAATACGAGCAGTACTTC. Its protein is CASSFEGKYEQYF.

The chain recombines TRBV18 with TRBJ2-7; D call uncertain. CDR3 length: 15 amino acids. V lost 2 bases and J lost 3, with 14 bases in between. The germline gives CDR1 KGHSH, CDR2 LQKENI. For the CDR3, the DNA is TGTGCCAGCTCACCAATACCCGCTAGTTTCTACGAGCAGTACTTC. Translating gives CASSPIPASFYEQYF.

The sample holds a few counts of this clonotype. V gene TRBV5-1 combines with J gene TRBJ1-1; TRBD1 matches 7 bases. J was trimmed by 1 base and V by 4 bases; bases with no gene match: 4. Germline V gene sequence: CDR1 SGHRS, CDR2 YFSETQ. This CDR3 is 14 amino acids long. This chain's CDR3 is CASSVTGPNTEAFF. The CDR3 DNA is TGCGCCAGCAGCGTGACAGGGCCGAACACTGAAGCTTTCTTT.

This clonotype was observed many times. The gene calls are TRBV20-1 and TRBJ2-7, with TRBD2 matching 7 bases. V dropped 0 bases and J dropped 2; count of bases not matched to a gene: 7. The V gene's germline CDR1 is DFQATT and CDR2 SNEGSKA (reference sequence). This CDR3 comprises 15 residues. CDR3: CSARDPAGLTYEQYF. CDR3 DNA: TGCAGTGCTAGAGATCCAGCGGGACTCACCTACGAGCAGTACTTC.

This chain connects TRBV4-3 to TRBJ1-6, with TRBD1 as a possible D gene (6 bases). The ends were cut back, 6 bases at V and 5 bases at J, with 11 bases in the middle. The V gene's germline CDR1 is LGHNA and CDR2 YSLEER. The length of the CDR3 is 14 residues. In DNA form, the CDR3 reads TGCGCCAGCAGTCCACAGGGAGATAATTCACCCCTCCACTTT. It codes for CASSPQGDNSPLHF.

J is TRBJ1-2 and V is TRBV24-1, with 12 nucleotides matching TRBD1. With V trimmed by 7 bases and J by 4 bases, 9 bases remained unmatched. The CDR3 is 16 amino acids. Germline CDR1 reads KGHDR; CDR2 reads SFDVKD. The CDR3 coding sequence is TGTGCCACCAGCCCCTCCGGGACAGGGGGCTCCTATGGCTACACCTTC. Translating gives CATSPSGTGGSYGYTF.

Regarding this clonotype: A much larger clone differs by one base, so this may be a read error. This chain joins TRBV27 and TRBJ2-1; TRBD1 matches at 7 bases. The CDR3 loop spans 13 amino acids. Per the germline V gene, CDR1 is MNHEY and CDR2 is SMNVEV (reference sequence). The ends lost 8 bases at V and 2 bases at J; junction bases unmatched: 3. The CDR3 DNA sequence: TGTGCCAGCTCCGGACAGGCCTACAATGAGCAGTTCTTC. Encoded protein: CASSGQAYNEQFF.

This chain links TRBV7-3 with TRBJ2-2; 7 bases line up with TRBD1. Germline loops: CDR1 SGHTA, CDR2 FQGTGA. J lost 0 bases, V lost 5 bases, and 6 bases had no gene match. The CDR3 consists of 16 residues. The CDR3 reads CASSEGARANTGELFF. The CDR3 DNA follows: TGTGCCAGCAGCGAGGGGGCTAGAGCGAACACCGGGGAGCTGTTTTTT.

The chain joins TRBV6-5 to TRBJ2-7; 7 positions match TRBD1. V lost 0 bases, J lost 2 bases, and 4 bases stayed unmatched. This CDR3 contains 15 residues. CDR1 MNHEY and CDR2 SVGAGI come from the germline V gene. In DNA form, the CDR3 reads TGTGCCAGCAGTTACTCTCACAGGGGTACCTACGAGCAGTACTTC. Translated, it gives CASSYSHRGTYEQYF.

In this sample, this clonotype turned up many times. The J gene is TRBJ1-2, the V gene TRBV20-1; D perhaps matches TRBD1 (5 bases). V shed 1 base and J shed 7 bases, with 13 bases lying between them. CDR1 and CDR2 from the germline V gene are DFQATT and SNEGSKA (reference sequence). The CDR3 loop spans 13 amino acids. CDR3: CSARVRGNGGYTF. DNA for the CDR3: TGCAGTGCTAGAGTTCGGGGGAACGGTGGCTACACCTTC.

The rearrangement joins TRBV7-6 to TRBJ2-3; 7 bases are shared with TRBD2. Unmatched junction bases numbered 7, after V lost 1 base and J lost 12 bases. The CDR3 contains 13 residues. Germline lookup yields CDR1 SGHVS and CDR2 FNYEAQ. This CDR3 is CASSLGSSGTQYF. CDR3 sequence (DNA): TGTGCCAGCAGCTTAGGGTCTAGCGGAACACAGTATTTT. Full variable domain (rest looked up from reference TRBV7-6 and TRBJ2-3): GAGVSQSPRYKVTKRGQDVALRCDPISGHVSLYWYRQALGQGPEFLTYFNYEAQQDKSGLPNDRFSAERPEGSISTLTIQRTEQRDSAMYRCASSLGSSGTQYFGPGTRLTVL.

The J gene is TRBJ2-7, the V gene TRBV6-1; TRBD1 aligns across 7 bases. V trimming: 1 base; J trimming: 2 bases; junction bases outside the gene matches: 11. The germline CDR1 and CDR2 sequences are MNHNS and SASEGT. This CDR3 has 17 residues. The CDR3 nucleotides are TGTGCCAGCAGTGAAGGGATTAGGGGGCAGCCCACCTACGAGCAGTACTTC. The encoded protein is CASSEGIRGQPTYEQYF.

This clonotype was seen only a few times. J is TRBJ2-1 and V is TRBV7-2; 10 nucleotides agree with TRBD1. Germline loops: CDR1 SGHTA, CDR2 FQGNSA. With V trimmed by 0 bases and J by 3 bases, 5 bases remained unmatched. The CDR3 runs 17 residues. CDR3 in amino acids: CASSLARWTGGYNEQFF. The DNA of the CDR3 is TGTGCCAGCAGCTTAGCGCGCTGGACAGGGGGCTACAATGAGCAGTTCTTC.

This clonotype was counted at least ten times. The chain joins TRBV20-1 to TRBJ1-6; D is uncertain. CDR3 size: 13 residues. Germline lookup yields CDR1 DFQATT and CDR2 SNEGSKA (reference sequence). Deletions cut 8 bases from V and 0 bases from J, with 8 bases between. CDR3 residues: CSTRSSYNSPLHF. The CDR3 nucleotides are TGCAGTACCCGGAGCTCCTATAATTCACCCCTCCACTTT.

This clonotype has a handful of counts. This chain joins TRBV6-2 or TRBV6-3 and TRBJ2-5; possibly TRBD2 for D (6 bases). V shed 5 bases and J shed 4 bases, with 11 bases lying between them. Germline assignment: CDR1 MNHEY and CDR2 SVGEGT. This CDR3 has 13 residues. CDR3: CASSRVGGETQYF. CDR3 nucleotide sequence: TGTGCCAGCAGTAGGGTGGGAGGAGAGACCCAGTACTTC.

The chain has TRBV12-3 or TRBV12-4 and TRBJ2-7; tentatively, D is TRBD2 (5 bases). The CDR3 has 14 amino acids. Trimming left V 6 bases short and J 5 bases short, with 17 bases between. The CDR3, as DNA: TGTGCCAGCAGGGTTGGACCCGAGGGTCACGAGCAGTACTTC. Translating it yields CASRVGPEGHEQYF.

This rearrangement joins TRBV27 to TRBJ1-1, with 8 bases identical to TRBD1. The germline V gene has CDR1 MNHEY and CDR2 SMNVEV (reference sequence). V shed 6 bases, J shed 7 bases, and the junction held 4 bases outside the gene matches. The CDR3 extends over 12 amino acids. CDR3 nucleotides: TGTGCCAGCAGAGACAGGGGTAATGAAGCTTTCTTT. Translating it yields CASRDRGNEAFF.

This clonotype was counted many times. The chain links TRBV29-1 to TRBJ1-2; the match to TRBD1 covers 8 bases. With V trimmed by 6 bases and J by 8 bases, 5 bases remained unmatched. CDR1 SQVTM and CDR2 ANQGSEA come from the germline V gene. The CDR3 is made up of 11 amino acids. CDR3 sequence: CSVRGQDGYTF. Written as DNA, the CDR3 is TGCAGCGTGAGGGGACAGGACGGCTACACCTTC.